The rows below give T cell receptor beta chains drawn from one sample of a study of blood T cell repertoires in COVID-19. The repertoire was sequenced with immunoSEQ multiplex PCR; TCRdb's copy has only in-frame clones and lacks some. The repertoire has more than 250,000 clones, around 87% of them found once; the top ten carry 1%. The sample consisted of peripheral blood. Receptors originate from a man aged 45-65 years with active or convalescent COVID-19. Each CDR3 is given with its conserved first and last residue. A D gene is named only where the DNA matches it firmly. Only part of the rows carry a size: once, few, many, or a class if the clone is expanded.

clone_size	v_call	j_call	d_call	cdr3_aa	cdr3_nt
.	TRBV7-6	TRBJ2-1	.	CASSFSIALGQQFF	TGTGCCAGCAGCTTCTCGATTGCACTAGGTCAGCAGTTCTTC
.	TRBV7-3	TRBJ2-3	TRBD1	CASSVTGASTDTQYF	TGTGCCAGCAGCGTAACAGGGGCCTCTACAGATACGCAGTATTTT
.	TRBV7-6	TRBJ2-5	.	CASSLSPGIQETQYF	TGTGCCAGCAGCTTATCCCCGGGAATCCAAGAGACCCAGTACTTC
once	TRBV10-3	TRBJ2-7	.	CATTGGTGTATYEQYF	TGTGCCACTACCGGGGGAACCGGGACCGCCACCTACGAGCAGTACTTC
.	TRBV7-3	TRBJ2-3	TRBD1	CASSLIGGGTDTQYF	TGTGCCAGCAGCTTAATAGGGGGCGGCACAGATACGCAGTATTTT
.	TRBV9	TRBJ1-1	.	CASSVGQRDTEAFF	TGTGCCAGCAGCGTAGGGCAGCGGGACACTGAAGCTTTCTTT
once	TRBV19	TRBJ1-1	.	CASRADMNTEAFF	TGTGCCAGTAGGGCGGACATGAACACTGAAGCTTTCTTT
.	TRBV19	TRBJ1-2	.	CASRLGVGTNYGYTF	TGTGCCAGTAGGTTAGGGGTCGGAACAAACTATGGCTACACCTTC
.	TRBV24-1	TRBJ2-3	TRBD1	CATSESQGYTQYF	TGTGCCACCAGTGAATCACAGGGGTATACGCAGTATTTT
.	TRBV5-1	TRBJ1-1	TRBD1	CASSRWDRDSNTEAFF	TGCGCCAGCAGCCGTTGGGACAGGGACTCGAACACTGAAGCTTTCTTT
.	TRBV12-3/TRBV12-4	TRBJ1-2	TRBD1	CASRGQGGGYTF	TGTGCCAGCAGGGGACAGGGCGGAGGCTACACCTTC
.	TRBV2	TRBJ2-7	TRBD1	CASTGRRTGYEQYF	TGTGCCAGCACTGGCCGCCGGACAGGGTACGAGCAGTACTTC
.	TRBV27	TRBJ2-5	TRBD1	CASTSGGPQETQYF	TGTGCCAGCACCTCAGGGGGACCCCAAGAGACCCAGTACTTC
.	TRBV7-2	TRBJ1-1	.	CASRPGRGTEAFF	TGTGCCAGCAGACCCGGACGGGGCACTGAAGCTTTCTTT
.	TRBV29-1	TRBJ2-7	.	CSVATNVGDEQYF	TGCAGCGTTGCGACCAATGTAGGGGACGAGCAGTACTTC
.	TRBV4-1	TRBJ2-2	.	CASSQEVGYTGELFF	TGCGCCAGCAGCCAAGAAGTTGGCTACACCGGGGAGCTGTTTTTT
.	TRBV28	TRBJ2-3	TRBD1	CASTLQGAPNTQYF	TGTGCCAGCACCTTACAGGGGGCGCCGAATACGCAGTATTTT
once	TRBV7-9	TRBJ1-1	TRBD1	CASWDSSLSRTEAFF	TGTGCCAGCTGGGACAGTTCTCTTTCCCGGACTGAAGCTTTCTTT
once	TRBV2	TRBJ1-1	.	CARKDRENTEAFF	TGTGCCAGGAAGGACAGAGAGAACACTGAAGCTTTCTTT
.	TRBV6-5	TRBJ2-7	.	CASTSRGEQYF	TGTGCCAGCACCTCCAGGGGCGAGCAGTACTTC
.	TRBV7-2	TRBJ1-2	.	CASSAYPSDGYTF	TGTGCCAGCAGCGCGTATCCGAGCGATGGCTACACCTTC
few	TRBV9	TRBJ1-5	TRBD1	CASSVGGTVNQPQHF	TGTGCCAGCAGCGTAGGCGGGACAGTCAATCAGCCCCAGCATTTT
.	TRBV6-2/TRBV6-3	TRBJ2-3	TRBD2	CASSYGYAGGTDTQYF	TGTGCCAGCAGTTACGGTTATGCGGGGGGCACAGATACGCAGTATTTT
.	TRBV28	TRBJ2-3	.	CASSLLAGGTDTQYF	TGTGCCAGCAGTTTACTAGCAGGGGGCACAGATACGCAGTATTTT
.	TRBV7-2	TRBJ1-2	.	CASSLGSGNGYTF	TGTGCCAGCAGCTTAGGGTCAGGGAATGGCTACACCTTC
.	TRBV3-1/TRBV3-2	TRBJ1-2	TRBD1	CASRPQGDYGYTF	TGTGCCAGCAGACCTCAGGGGGACTATGGCTACACCTTC
.	TRBV13	TRBJ1-1	.	CASSLGDSKGRTIF	TGTGCCAGCAGCTTAGGGGACAGTAAGGGCCGAACGATCTTT
.	TRBV7-3	TRBJ1-1	TRBD1	CASSLGTGNVEAFF	TGTGCCAGCAGCCTCGGGACAGGGAACGTTGAAGCTTTCTTT
.	TRBV2	TRBJ1-3	.	CASTPFAGNTIYF	TGTGCCAGCACCCCCTTTGCTGGAAACACCATATATTTT
.	TRBV7-9	TRBJ2-3	TRBD2	CASSFSGISTDTQYF	TGTGCCAGCAGCTTTAGCGGGATCAGCACAGATACGCAGTATTTT
.	TRBV10-3	TRBJ2-1	TRBD2	CAIRESGGGHNEQFF	TGTGCCATCAGGGAATCGGGAGGCGGTCACAATGAGCAGTTCTTC
.	TRBV30	TRBJ2-1	TRBD1	CAWYPRLIAGTGYNEQFF	TGTGCCTGGTACCCCCGGCTCATCGCCGGGACAGGATACAATGAGCAGTTCTTC
.	TRBV27	TRBJ2-1	.	CASSPSDLYNEQFF	TGTGCCAGCAGTCCTAGCGATCTATACAATGAGCAGTTCTTC
.	TRBV10-3	TRBJ2-3	.	CATVLGFSTDTQYF	TGTGCCACCGTCCTCGGGTTTAGCACAGATACGCAGTATTTT
.	TRBV7-3	TRBJ1-1	.	CASSLNGAEAFF	TGTGCCAGCAGCTTAAACGGGGCTGAAGCTTTCTTT
.	TRBV5-1	TRBJ2-7	.	CASSSTDISYEQYF	TGCGCCAGCAGCTCGACAGACATCTCCTACGAGCAGTACTTC
.	TRBV19	TRBJ2-5	.	CASSMQVQETQYF	TGTGCCAGTAGTATGCAGGTACAAGAGACCCAGTACTTC
once	TRBV7-2	TRBJ1-1	.	CASTTGGEPEAFF	TGTGCCAGCACCACGGGAGGGGAACCTGAAGCTTTCTTT
.	TRBV5-4	TRBJ1-2	TRBD1	CASSLTTTGGYTF	TGTGCCAGCAGCTTGACGACAACAGGGGGGTACACCTTC
.	TRBV19	TRBJ1-1	.	CASSTTPGTTEAFF	TGTGCCAGTAGTACCACCCCAGGGACAACTGAAGCTTTCTTT